This TCR beta chain was identified during a study of blood T cell repertoires in COVID-19. Sequencing used immunoSEQ multiplex PCR; TCRdb keeps in-frame clones, though not all of them. The sample yields about 170,000 clones, 80% to 90% seen once. Cohort placement rested on clinical history that participants reported themselves. This CDR3 has 14 residues. Trimming stripped 8 bases from V and 2 bases from J, with 10 bases between. Per the germline V gene, CDR1 is SNHLY and CDR2 is FYNNEI. This chain links TRBV2 with TRBJ1-6; no reliable D call. The specimen was PBMCs or T cells enriched from blood (not recorded which). The source is a woman aged 45-65 years in a cohort exposed to, infected with or recovered from COVID-19 (not recorded which). The CDR3 bases are TGTGCCAGCCAACTGGTGGCCTATAATTCACCCCTCCACTTT. Protein product: CASQLVAYNSPLHF.